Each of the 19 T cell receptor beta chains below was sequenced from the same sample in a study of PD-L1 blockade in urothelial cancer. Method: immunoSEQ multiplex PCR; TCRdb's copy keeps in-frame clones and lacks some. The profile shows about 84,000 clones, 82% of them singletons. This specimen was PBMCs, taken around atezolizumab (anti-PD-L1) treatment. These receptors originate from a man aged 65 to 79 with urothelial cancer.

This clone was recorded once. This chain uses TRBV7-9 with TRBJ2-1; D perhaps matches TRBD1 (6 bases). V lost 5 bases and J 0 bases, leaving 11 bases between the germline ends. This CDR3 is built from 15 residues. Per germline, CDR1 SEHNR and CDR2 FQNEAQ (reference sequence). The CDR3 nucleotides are TGTGCCAGCAGCCCACAGGGCCCCTCCTACAATGAGCAGTTCTTC. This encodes CASSPQGPSYNEQFF.

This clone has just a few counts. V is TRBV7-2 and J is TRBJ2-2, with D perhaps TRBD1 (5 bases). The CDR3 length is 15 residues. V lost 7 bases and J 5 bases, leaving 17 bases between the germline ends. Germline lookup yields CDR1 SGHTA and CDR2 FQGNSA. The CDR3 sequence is CASTPQGLVTGELFF. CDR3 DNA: TGTGCCAGCACCCCCCAGGGCCTTGTTACCGGGGAGCTGTTTTTT.

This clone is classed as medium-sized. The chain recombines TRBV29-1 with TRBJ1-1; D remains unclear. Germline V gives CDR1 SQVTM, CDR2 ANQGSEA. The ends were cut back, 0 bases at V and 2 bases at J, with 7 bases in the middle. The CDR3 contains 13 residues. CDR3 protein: CSVEDLKNTEAFF. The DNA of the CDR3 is TGCAGCGTTGAAGACCTTAAAAACACTGAAGCTTTCTTT.

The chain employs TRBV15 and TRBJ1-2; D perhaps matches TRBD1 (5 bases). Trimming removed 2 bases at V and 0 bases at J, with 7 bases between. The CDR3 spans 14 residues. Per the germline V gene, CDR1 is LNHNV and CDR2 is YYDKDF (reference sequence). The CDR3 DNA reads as TGTGCCACCAGCAGAAAGACAGCTAACTATGGCTACACCTTC. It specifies CATSRKTANYGYTF.

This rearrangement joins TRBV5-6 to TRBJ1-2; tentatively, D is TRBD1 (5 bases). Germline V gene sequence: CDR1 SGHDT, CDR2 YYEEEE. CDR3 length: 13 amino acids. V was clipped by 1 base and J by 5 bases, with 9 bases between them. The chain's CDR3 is CASSLLGGYGYTF. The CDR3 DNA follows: TGTGCCAGCAGCTTGCTGGGGGGGTATGGCTACACCTTC.

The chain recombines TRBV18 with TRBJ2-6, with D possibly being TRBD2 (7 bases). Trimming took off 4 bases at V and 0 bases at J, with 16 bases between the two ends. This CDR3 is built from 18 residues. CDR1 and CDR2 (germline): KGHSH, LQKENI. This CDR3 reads CASSLRGAQDSGANVLTF. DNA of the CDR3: TGTGCCAGCTCACTTCGGGGGGCCCAGGACTCTGGGGCCAACGTCCTGACTTTC.

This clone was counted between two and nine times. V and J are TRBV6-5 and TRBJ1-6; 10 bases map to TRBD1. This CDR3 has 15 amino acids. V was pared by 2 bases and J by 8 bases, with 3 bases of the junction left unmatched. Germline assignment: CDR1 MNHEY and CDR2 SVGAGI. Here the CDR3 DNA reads TGTGCCAGCAGTTACGCCGGGACAGGGGATTCACCCCTCCACTTT. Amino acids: CASSYAGTGDSPLHF.

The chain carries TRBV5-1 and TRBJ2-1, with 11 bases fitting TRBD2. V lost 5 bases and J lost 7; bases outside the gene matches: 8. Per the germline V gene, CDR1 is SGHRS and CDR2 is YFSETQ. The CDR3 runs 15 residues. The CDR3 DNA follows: TGCGCCAGCAGTCTAACTAGCGGGGGCTGGAATGAGCAGTTCTTC. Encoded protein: CASSLTSGGWNEQFF.

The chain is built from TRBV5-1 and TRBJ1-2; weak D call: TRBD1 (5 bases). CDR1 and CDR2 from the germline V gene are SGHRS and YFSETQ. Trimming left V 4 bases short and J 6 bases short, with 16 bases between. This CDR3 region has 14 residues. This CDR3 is CASSPGGSGDGYTF. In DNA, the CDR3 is TGCGCCAGCAGCCCGGGAGGGTCGGGGGATGGCTACACCTTC. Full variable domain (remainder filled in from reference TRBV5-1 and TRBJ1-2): KAGVTQTPRYLIKTRGQQVTLSCSPISGHRSVSWYQQTPGQGLQFLFEYFSETQRNKGNFPGRFSGRQFSNSRSEMNVSTLELGDSALYLCASSPGGSGDGYTFGSGTRLTVV.

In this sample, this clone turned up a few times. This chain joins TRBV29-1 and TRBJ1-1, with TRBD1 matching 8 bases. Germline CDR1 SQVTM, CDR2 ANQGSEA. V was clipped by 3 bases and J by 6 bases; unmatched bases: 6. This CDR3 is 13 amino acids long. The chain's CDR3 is CSVDQGARAEAFF. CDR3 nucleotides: TGCAGCGTTGATCAGGGGGCGCGGGCTGAAGCTTTCTTT.

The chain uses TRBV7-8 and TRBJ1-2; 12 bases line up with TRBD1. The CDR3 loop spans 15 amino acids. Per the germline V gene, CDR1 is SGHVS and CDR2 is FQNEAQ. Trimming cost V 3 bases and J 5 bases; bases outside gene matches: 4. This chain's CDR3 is CASSFGTGGVYGYTF. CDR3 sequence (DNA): TGTGCCAGCAGCTTCGGGACAGGGGGCGTATATGGCTACACCTTC.

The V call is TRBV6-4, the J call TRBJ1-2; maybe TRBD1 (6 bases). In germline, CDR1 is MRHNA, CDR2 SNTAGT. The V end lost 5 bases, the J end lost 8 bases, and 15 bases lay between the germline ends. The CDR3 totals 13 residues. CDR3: CASSPRPGEGYTF. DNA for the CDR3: TGTGCCAGCAGTCCCAGGCCAGGGGAGGGCTACACCTTC.

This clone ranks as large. Here the CDR3 reads CASSWTSYEQYF. CDR3 in DNA: TGTGCCAGCAGCTGGACTTCCTACGAGCAGTACTTC. V usage is TRBV5-5 and J usage is TRBJ2-7; a possible D gene is TRBD2 (5 bases). CDR3 size: 12 residues. Looked up from germline, CDR1 is SGHKS and CDR2 is YYEKEE (reference sequence). V gave up 3 bases and J gave up 1 base, with 5 bases separating them. The whole variable domain, remainder taken from reference TRBV5-5 and TRBJ2-7, is DAGVTQSPTHLIKTRGQQVTLRCSPISGHKSVSWYQQVLGQGPQFIFQYYEKEERGRGNFPDRFSARQFPNYSSELNVNALLLGDSALYLCASSWTSYEQYFGPGTRLTVT.

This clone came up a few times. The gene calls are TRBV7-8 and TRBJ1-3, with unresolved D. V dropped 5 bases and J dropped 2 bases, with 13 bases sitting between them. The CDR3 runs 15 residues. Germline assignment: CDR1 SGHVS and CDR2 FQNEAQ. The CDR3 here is CASSLTNGPGNTIYF. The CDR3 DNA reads TGTGCCAGCAGCCTCACCAATGGGCCTGGAAACACCATATATTTT.

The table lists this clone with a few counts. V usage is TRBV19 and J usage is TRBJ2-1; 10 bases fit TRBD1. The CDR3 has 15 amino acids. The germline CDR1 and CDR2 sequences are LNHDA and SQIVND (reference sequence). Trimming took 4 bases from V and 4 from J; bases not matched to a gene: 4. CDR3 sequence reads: CASSRQGAEYNEQFF. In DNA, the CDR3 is TGTGCCAGTAGTAGACAGGGGGCTGAGTACAATGAGCAGTTCTTC. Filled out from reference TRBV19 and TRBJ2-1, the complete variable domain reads DGGITQSPKYLFRKEGQNVTLSCEQNLNHDAMYWYRQDPGQGLRLIYYSQIVNDFQKGDIAEGYSVSREKKESFPLTVTSAQKNPTAFYLCASSRQGAEYNEQFFGPGTRLTVL.

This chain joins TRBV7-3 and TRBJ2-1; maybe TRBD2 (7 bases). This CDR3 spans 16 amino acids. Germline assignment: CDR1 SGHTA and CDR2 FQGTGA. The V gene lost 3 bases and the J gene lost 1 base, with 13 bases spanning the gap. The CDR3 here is CASSFKGGASYNEQFF. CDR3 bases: TGTGCCAGCAGCTTTAAGGGGGGGGCTTCCTACAATGAGCAGTTCTTC.

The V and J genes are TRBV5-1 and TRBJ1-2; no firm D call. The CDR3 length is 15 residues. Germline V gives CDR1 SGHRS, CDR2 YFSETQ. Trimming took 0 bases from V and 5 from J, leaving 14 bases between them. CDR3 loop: CASSLGVGGPYGYTF. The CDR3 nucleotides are TGCGCCAGCAGCTTGGGGGTGGGAGGACCTTATGGCTACACCTTC.

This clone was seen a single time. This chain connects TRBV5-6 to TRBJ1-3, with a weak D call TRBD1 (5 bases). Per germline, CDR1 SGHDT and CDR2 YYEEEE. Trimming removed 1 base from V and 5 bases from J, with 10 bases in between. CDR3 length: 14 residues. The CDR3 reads CASSLRRGRNTIYF. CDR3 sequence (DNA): TGTGCCAGCAGCTTGAGGCGGGGCCGAAACACCATATATTTT.

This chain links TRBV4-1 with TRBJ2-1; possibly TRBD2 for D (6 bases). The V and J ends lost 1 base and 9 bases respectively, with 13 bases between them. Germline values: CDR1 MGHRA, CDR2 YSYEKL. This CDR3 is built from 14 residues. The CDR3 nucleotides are TGCGCCAGCAGCCAAGGACTAGAGGGTGGTGAGCAGTTCTTC. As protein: CASSQGLEGGEQFF.